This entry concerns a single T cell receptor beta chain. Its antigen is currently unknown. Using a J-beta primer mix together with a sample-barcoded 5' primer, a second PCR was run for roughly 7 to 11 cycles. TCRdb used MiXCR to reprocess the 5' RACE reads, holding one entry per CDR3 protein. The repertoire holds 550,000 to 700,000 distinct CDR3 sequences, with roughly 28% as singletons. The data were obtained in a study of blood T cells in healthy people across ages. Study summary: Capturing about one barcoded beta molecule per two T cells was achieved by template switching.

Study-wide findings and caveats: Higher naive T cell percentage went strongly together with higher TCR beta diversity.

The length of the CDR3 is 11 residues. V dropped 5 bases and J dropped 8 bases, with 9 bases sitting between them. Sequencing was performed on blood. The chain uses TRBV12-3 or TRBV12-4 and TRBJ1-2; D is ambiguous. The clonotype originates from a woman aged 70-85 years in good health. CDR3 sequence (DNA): TGTGCCAGCAGTAGGACGAGGGGCTACACCTTC. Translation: CASSRTRGYTF.